These 20 T cell receptor beta chains were sequenced from one sample in a study of cytomegalovirus exposure and HLA in healthy donors. 60 Vbeta and 13 Jbeta primers were used in PCR. Produced via immunoSEQ multiplex PCR; TCRdb's table is partial and in-frame only. Among 150,000 to 200,000 clones listed, approximately 85% were seen once. The specimen was PBMCs. These receptors were taken from a man in his late teens or twenties in good health and CMV-seropositive.

The chain couples TRBV5-6 to TRBJ1-1; TRBD1 matches 8 bases. Germline trimming cut 2 bases from V and 1 base from J; bases unmatched to any gene: 7. The CDR3 is made up of 16 amino acids. From germline, CDR1 is SGHDT and CDR2 YYEEEE. The CDR3 nucleotides read TGTGCCAGCAGCTTAAGACAGGGGCGAGAGAACACTGAAGCTTTCTTT. This codes for CASSLRQGRENTEAFF.

The chain joins TRBV5-1 to TRBJ1-3; D is unclear. The germline V gene encodes CDR1 SGHRS and CDR2 YFSETQ. Trimming cost V 0 bases and J 0 bases, with 10 bases left between them. This CDR3 is 16 amino acids long. DNA for the CDR3: TGCGCCAGCAGCTTGGCGCCGGAGGCCTCTGGAAACACCATATATTTT. This codes for CASSLAPEASGNTIYF.

CDR3 coding DNA: TGTGCCAGCAGCTCGGACAGGGGGCCGGAGACTGAAGCTTTCTTT. As protein: CASSSDRGPETEAFF. V is TRBV7-9 and J is TRBJ1-1, with 11 bases fitting TRBD1. The germline CDR1 and CDR2 sequences are SEHNR and FQNEAQ (reference sequence). This CDR3 region has 15 residues. Trimming removed 4 bases from V and 5 bases from J; junction bases left unmatched: 6. Looking up the rest from reference TRBV7-9 and TRBJ1-1 gives the full variable domain: DTGVSQNPRHKITKRGQNVTFRCDPISEHNRLYWYRQTLGQGPEFLTYFQNEAQLEKSRLLSDRFSAERPKGSFSTLEIQRTEQGDSAMYLCASSSDRGPETEAFFGQGTRLTVV.

The rearrangement links TRBV6-5 to TRBJ2-5, with 13 bases identical to TRBD2. TRBJ2-7 explains the end of the DNA better; the J call may be wrong. Germline V lookup: CDR1 MNHEY, CDR2 SVGAGI. The CDR3 covers 15 residues. This CDR3 reads CASSYSGLAGLEQYF. The CDR3 DNA follows: TGTGCCAGCAGTTACTCGGGACTAGCGGGGCTCGAGCAGTACTTC.

This clone was picked up a small number of times. The V call is TRBV9, the J call TRBJ2-7, with a possible D match to TRBD2 (6 bases). The V and J ends lost 2 bases and 6 bases respectively, with 15 bases between them. The CDR3 runs to 14 residues. Germline CDR1 is SGDLS and CDR2 is YYNGEE. This chain's CDR3 is CASSVRAGRGEQYF. The CDR3 nucleotides are TGTGCCAGCAGCGTTAGGGCGGGGCGAGGCGAGCAGTACTTC.

CDR3 nucleotides: TGTGCCAGCTCACCCCGGACAGGCACTAACTATGGCTACACCTTC. Translation: CASSPRTGTNYGYTF. The V gene is TRBV18, the J gene TRBJ1-2; TRBD1 agrees at 7 bases. J was trimmed by 0 bases and V by 3 bases; bases with no gene match: 4. The germline V gene encodes CDR1 KGHSH and CDR2 LQKENI. The CDR3 runs 15 residues. The full variable domain, its missing parts supplied by reference TRBV18 and TRBJ1-2, is NAGVMQNPRHLVRRRGQEARLRCSPMKGHSHVYWYRQLPEEGLKFMVYLQKENIIDESGMPKERFSAEFPKEGPSILRIQQVVRGDSAAYFCASSPRTGTNYGYTFGSGTRLTVV.

This clone was observed a single time. The chain links TRBV27 to TRBJ1-2; possibly TRBD1 for D (5 bases). The CDR3 contains 17 residues. The V gene lost 1 base and the J gene lost 3 bases, with 18 bases spanning the gap. Germline V gene lookup returns CDR1 MNHEY and CDR2 SMNVEV (reference sequence). As DNA, the CDR3 is TGTGCCAGCAGTTTATACGCTCCGAGCCAGGGCTACTATGGCTACACCTTC. Amino acids: CASSLYAPSQGYYGYTF.

The chain uses TRBV28 and TRBJ1-5; TRBD1 matches 7 bases. Losses at the gene ends were 6 bases for V and 7 bases for J; bases not matched to a gene: 9. The V gene's germline CDR1 is MDHEN and CDR2 SYDVKM. The CDR3 sequence is 14 residues long. For the CDR3, the DNA is TGTGCCAGCAGCGCTCGACAGGGAGACCAGCCCCAGCATTTT. Amino acids: CASSARQGDQPQHF. The full variable domain, its missing parts supplied by reference TRBV28 and TRBJ1-5, is DVKVTQSSRYLVKRTGEKVFLECVQDMDHENMFWYRQDPGLGLRLIYFSYDVKMKEKGDIPEGYSVSREKKERFSLILESASTNQTSMYLCASSARQGDQPQHFGDGTRLSIL.

CDR3 sequence (DNA): TGTGCCAGCAGTACAGGGACAGCATACGAGCAGTACTTC. This gives the protein CASSTGTAYEQYF. The V gene is TRBV6-1, the J gene TRBJ2-7, with TRBD1 identical over 7 bases. CDR1 is MNHNS and CDR2 is SASEGT in the germline V gene. V lost 5 bases to trimming and J lost 4 bases; unmatched junction nucleotides: 5. The CDR3 contains 13 residues.

This clone was found once. This chain links TRBV7-9 with TRBJ2-1; maybe TRBD2 (6 bases). V was trimmed by 5 bases and J by 7 bases, leaving 21 bases between them. This CDR3 is 16 amino acids long. Germline V gene lookup returns CDR1 SEHNR and CDR2 FQNEAQ (reference sequence). This chain's CDR3 is CASSPNSGPERNEQFF. Written as DNA, the CDR3 is TGTGCCAGCAGCCCTAACAGCGGGCCGGAAAGGAATGAGCAGTTCTTC.

The chain is built from TRBV7-2 and TRBJ2-1, with D maybe TRBD1 (6 bases). The germline V gene has CDR1 SGHTA and CDR2 FQGNSA. V lost 3 bases to trimming and J lost 8 bases, with 14 bases between them. CDR3 length: 14 amino acids. CDR3 in amino acids: CASSLQGSGDEQFF. The CDR3 DNA sequence: TGTGCCAGCAGCTTGCAGGGGTCCGGGGATGAGCAGTTCTTC.

The chain combines TRBV5-4 with TRBJ2-4, with 9 positions matching TRBD1. The germline V gene has CDR1 SGHNT and CDR2 YYREEE (reference sequence). The CDR3 is 15 amino acids. V shed 4 bases and J 8 bases; nucleotides not matched to a gene: 10. CDR3 sequence reads: CASSARQGVEDIQYF. CDR3 bases: TGTGCCAGCAGCGCTAGACAGGGGGTGGAGGACATTCAGTACTTC.

This chain uses TRBV29-1 with TRBJ2-5, with 7 bases matching TRBD2. The length of the CDR3 is 12 residues. Germline-derived CDR1 and CDR2 are SQVTM and ANQGSEA. J gave up 5 bases and V 8 bases, and 8 bases lay outside the gene matches. The CDR3 region has the DNA TGCAGCTACAGTCCTAGCGGCGAGACCCAGTACTTC. Its protein is CSYSPSGETQYF.

The chain joins TRBV27 to TRBJ2-7; 12 bases match TRBD2. The junction had 13 bases not matched to a gene; V was cut back by 5 bases and J by 2 bases. The CDR3 extends over 18 amino acids. Germline V gene data show CDR1 as MNHEY and CDR2 as SMNVEV (reference sequence). DNA for the CDR3: TGTGCCAGCAGTACTCCGACTAGCGGGGGCCCTAGGACCTACGAGCAGTACTTC. It translates to CASSTPTSGGPRTYEQYF.

The rearrangement uses TRBV7-9 and TRBJ1-1, with D perhaps TRBD1 (6 bases). This CDR3 is 14 amino acids long. In germline, CDR1 is SEHNR, CDR2 FQNEAQ (reference sequence). Trimming left V 6 bases short and J 7 bases short, with 18 bases between. The DNA of the CDR3 is TGTGCCAGCAGTAGTACAGGGAGGGTGGATGAAGCTTTCTTT. Its translation: CASSSTGRVDEAFF.

The chain couples TRBV6-1 to TRBJ2-7, with 10 bases that match TRBD1. With 5 bases clipped from V and 5 bases from J, the junction kept 9 bases outside the gene matches. This CDR3 contains 15 residues. Germline V gene lookup returns CDR1 MNHNS and CDR2 SASEGT. Written as DNA, the CDR3 is TGTGCCAGCAGTTCCACCGGGACAGGGGCGGACGAGCAGTACTTC. It translates to CASSSTGTGADEQYF.

This clone has a handful of counts. CDR3: CASSQETVPSETQYF. CDR3 nucleotides: TGTGCCAGCAGCCAAGAAACAGTTCCCTCAGAGACCCAGTACTTC. The chain employs TRBV14 and TRBJ2-5; D not certain. Germline V lookup: CDR1 SGHDN, CDR2 FVKESK. The CDR3 runs to 15 residues. V lost 0 bases and J 4 bases, leaving 12 bases between the germline ends. The whole variable domain, remainder taken from reference TRBV14 and TRBJ2-5, is EAGVTQFPSHSVIEKGQTVTLRCDPISGHDNLYWYRRVMGKEIKFLLHFVKESKQDESGMPNNRFLAERTGGTYSTLKVQPAELEDSGVYFCASSQETVPSETQYFGPGTRLLVL.

CDR3 residues: CASSYSRYSPLHF. CDR3 nucleotides: TGTGCCAGCAGTTACTCTCGGTATTCACCCCTCCACTTT. The chain recombines TRBV6-5 with TRBJ1-6; D call uncertain. The V and J ends lost 0 bases and 8 bases respectively, with 5 bases between them. The CDR3 contains 13 residues. CDR1 is MNHEY and CDR2 is SVGAGI in the germline V gene.

This clone has just a few counts. The J gene is TRBJ1-1, the V gene TRBV5-4; D gene uncertain. The V gene lost 1 base and the J gene lost 0 bases, with 7 bases spanning the gap. The V gene's germline CDR1 is SGHNT and CDR2 YYREEE (reference sequence). CDR3 size: 14 residues. The CDR3 region is CASSLKSMNTEAFF. CDR3 DNA: TGTGCCAGCAGCTTGAAGAGTATGAACACTGAAGCTTTCTTT.

The DNA of the CDR3 is TGTGCCAGCAGCCCCCCGGGAAGGCGGGACGAGCAGTACTTC. Translated: CASSPPGRRDEQYF. V and J are TRBV9 and TRBJ2-7; possibly TRBD2 for D (5 bases). CDR1 and CDR2 from the germline V gene are SGDLS and YYNGEE. The CDR3 runs to 14 residues. With 4 bases removed from V and 5 bases from J, the gap between germline ends came to 16 bases.